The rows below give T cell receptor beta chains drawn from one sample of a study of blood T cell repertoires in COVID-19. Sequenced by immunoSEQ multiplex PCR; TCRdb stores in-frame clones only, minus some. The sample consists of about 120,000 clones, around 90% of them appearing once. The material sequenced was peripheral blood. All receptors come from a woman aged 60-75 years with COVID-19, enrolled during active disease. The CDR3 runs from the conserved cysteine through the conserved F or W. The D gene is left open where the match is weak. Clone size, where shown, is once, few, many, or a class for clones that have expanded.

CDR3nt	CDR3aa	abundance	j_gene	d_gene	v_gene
TGTGCCATCAGGGGGACAGAGAACCCCTACGAGCAGTACTTC	CAIRGTENPYEQYF	.	TRBJ2-7	TRBD1	TRBV10-3
TGTGCCAGCAGTTGGAGCGGGGACAATGAGCAGTTCTTC	CASSWSGDNEQFF	.	TRBJ2-1	TRBD2	TRBV3-1/TRBV3-2
TGTGCCAGCTCACCGTCGGATGGCTACACCTTC	CASSPSDGYTF	.	TRBJ1-2	.	TRBV18
TGTGCCAGCAGCCAACTACAGGAAGAGACCCAGTACTTC	CASSQLQEETQYF	.	TRBJ2-5	.	TRBV14
TGTGCCAGCAGCCCGTCTAGGGGAAGCAAAAACATTCAGTACTTC	CASSPSRGSKNIQYF	.	TRBJ2-4	.	TRBV5-4
TGTGCCAGCAGTTTTGGGAGCTCCTACGAGCAGTACTTC	CASSFGSSYEQYF	.	TRBJ2-7	.	TRBV12-3/TRBV12-4
TGTGCCAGCAGCCGCGGGGCGGTCTATGGCTACACCTTC	CASSRGAVYGYTF	.	TRBJ1-2	.	TRBV27
TGTGCCAGCAGTGAATCCGGGACATGGGCCTATGGCTACACCTTC	CASSESGTWAYGYTF	few	TRBJ1-2	.	TRBV6-1
TGTGCCACCAGCGGTACATTGAACACTGAAGCTTTCTTT	CATSGTLNTEAFF	.	TRBJ1-1	.	TRBV15
TGTGCCTGCAGAAGGGGGCAAGGAGGTCTCCTTGGGGGAGGTGAGCAGTTCTTC	CACRRGQGGLLGGGEQFF	.	TRBJ2-1	.	TRBV30
TGTGCCAGCAGATCCCGAGCCGAGCGTTATGGCTACACCTTC	CASRSRAERYGYTF	.	TRBJ1-2	.	TRBV6-5
TGCGCCAGCAGCTTGTTTCAGCTTACCGGGACAGGGTACTCTGGGGCCAACGTCCTGACTTTC	CASSLFQLTGTGYSGANVLTF	.	TRBJ2-6	TRBD1	TRBV5-1
TGTGCCAGCAGTCCCCACAGGGACGGGCAGCCCCAGCATTTT	CASSPHRDGQPQHF	.	TRBJ1-5	.	TRBV27
TGTGCCAGCAGCCCGGGGTACAGCGGGCTGAGCTCCTACGAGCAGTACTTC	CASSPGYSGLSSYEQYF	.	TRBJ2-7	.	TRBV7-2
TGCGCCAGCAGCCAAGATTTTGCGTCCTTGAACACCGGGGAGCTGTTTTTT	CASSQDFASLNTGELFF	.	TRBJ2-2	.	TRBV4-1
TGTGCCAGCAGTGACGCCGATAACAGGAATGAGCAGTTCTTC	CASSDADNRNEQFF	.	TRBJ2-1	.	TRBV6-1
TGTGCCAGCAGGTCACTCGGGGGGCCACGTGGGCATGAGCAGTTCTTC	CASRSLGGPRGHEQFF	.	TRBJ2-1	.	TRBV27
TGTGCCAGCAGCTTAAACGGGGGGAACACAGATACGCAGTATTTT	CASSLNGGNTDTQYF	.	TRBJ2-3	TRBD2	TRBV7-3
TGCAGCGTTGGGGCCAACGCCGCTGAAGCTTTCTTT	CSVGANAAEAFF	.	TRBJ1-1	.	TRBV29-1
TGTGCCAGCAGGGCTAGCGGCACAGATACGCAGTATTTT	CASRASGTDTQYF	.	TRBJ2-3	.	TRBV6-4
TGTGCCAGCAGCTTAGGGACTAGCGGGGGATGGACCCAGTACTTC	CASSLGTSGGWTQYF	once	TRBJ2-5	TRBD2	TRBV11-2
TGTGCCAGCAGTTACCGGGACTCCTACAATGAGCAGTTCTTC	CASSYRDSYNEQFF	.	TRBJ2-1	.	TRBV6-2/TRBV6-3
TGTGCCAGCAGCGTAGCGGTAGTCACAGATACGCAGTATTTT	CASSVAVVTDTQYF	.	TRBJ2-3	.	TRBV9
TGTGCCAGCAGTGGACCAACAGGGGACAGCACAGATACGCAGTATTTT	CASSGPTGDSTDTQYF	.	TRBJ2-3	TRBD1	TRBV25-1
TGTGCCATCAGTGAGCCAGGACGGGACTACGAGCAGTACTTC	CAISEPGRDYEQYF	.	TRBJ2-7	.	TRBV10-3
TGCGCCAGCAGCTGGGGACAGGGGGCTGGCTACACCTTC	CASSWGQGAGYTF	.	TRBJ1-2	TRBD1	TRBV5-1
TGTGCCAGCAGCTTACCGGGAGCCATGAACACTGAAGCTTTCTTT	CASSLPGAMNTEAFF	few	TRBJ1-1	.	TRBV7-9
TGTGCCAGCAGCCAATGGCATTCACCCCTCCACTTT	CASSQWHSPLHF	.	TRBJ1-6	.	TRBV3-1/TRBV3-2
TGTGGGACAGAGGCTGGAAACACCATATATTTT	CGTEAGNTIYF	.	TRBJ1-3	.	TRBV10-3
TGTGCCAGCAGTGCACAGGGGGCGGGATACGAGCAGTACTTC	CASSAQGAGYEQYF	.	TRBJ2-7	TRBD1	TRBV2
TGTGCCAGCAGTCGGGACAGAGTCTACAATGAGCAGTTCTTC	CASSRDRVYNEQFF	.	TRBJ2-1	TRBD1	TRBV6-2/TRBV6-3
TGTGCCAGCAGCTTGGCGGGAGAGACCCAGTACTTC	CASSLAGETQYF	.	TRBJ2-5	.	TRBV11-1
TGCGCCAGCAGCCGTGGTCGGGGAGCCACCGGGGAGCTGTTTTTT	CASSRGRGATGELFF	.	TRBJ2-2	.	TRBV4-3
TGTGCCAGCAGCGTAACCGGGGACAGTAATCAGCCCCAGCATTTT	CASSVTGDSNQPQHF	.	TRBJ1-5	TRBD1	TRBV9